The subject of this entry is one T cell receptor (beta chain). The data derive from a study of OX40 agonist ivuxolimab in advanced cancers. Profiling relied on immunoSEQ multiplex PCR, and the TCRdb table lists in-frame clones only, not all of them. The repertoire holds around 90,000 clones, with about nine tenths as singletons. The sample here was CD4+ or CD8+ T cells sorted from blood, taken in a trial of the OX40 agonist ivuxolimab. This TCR was recovered from an adult with an advanced solid tumor such as melanoma, head and neck, liver or kidney cancer.

For the CDR3, the DNA is TGTGCCAGCAGCTCCAGACAGGACTCCTACGAGCAGTACTTC. Its translation: CASSSRQDSYEQYF. The V gene is TRBV5-4, the J gene TRBJ2-7; weak D call: TRBD1 (6 bases). Germline loops: CDR1 SGHNT, CDR2 YYREEE (reference sequence). V was clipped by 3 bases and J by 0 bases, with 10 bases between them. The CDR3 is made up of 14 amino acids.